Below are 17 T cell receptor beta chains sequenced from a single sample in a study of T-cell memory formation after mild COVID-19. TCRdb re-analysed the 5' RACE reads in MiXCR, keeping a single row per CDR3 protein. The table lists about 390,000 distinct CDR3 sequences, more than 15% of them singletons. The sample was PBMCs or a T cell subset sorted from them (not recorded which). The origin of the receptors is a man aged 18 to 35 who had mild COVID-19 (a few samples of this study predate the infection). Cell type and time point are not known.

This clonotype was recorded a few times. The J gene is TRBJ1-6, the V gene TRBV6-5; D not resolved. The germline V and J ends were trimmed by 0 bases and 10 bases, with 10 bases remaining between them. The germline V gene encodes CDR1 MNHEY and CDR2 SVGAGI. The CDR3 extends over 14 amino acids. The CDR3 DNA follows: TGTGCCAGCAGTTACTCGTGGGGTTCATCACCCCTCCACTTT. It encodes CASSYSWGSSPLHF.

This chain joins TRBV19 and TRBJ2-1; D not certain. The V and J ends lost 2 bases and 3 bases respectively, with 11 bases between them. This CDR3 comprises 15 residues. Germline V gene data show CDR1 as LNHDA and CDR2 as SQIVND (reference sequence). CDR3 in DNA: TGTGCCAGTAGTATAAGCCCAGCCTTCTACAATGAGCAGTTCTTC. Protein: CASSISPAFYNEQFF.

V usage is TRBV7-9 and J usage is TRBJ1-1; D not certain. V lost 1 base and J 1 base, leaving 4 bases between the germline ends. Per germline, CDR1 SEHNR and CDR2 FQNEAQ (reference sequence). The CDR3 is 13 amino acids. CDR3 DNA: TGTGCCAGCAGCTTAGTCAAGAACACTGAAGCTTTCTTT. As protein: CASSLVKNTEAFF.

This clonotype was observed a handful of times. The V and J genes are TRBV7-2 and TRBJ1-1, with a weak D call TRBD1 (5 bases). Germline V gene data show CDR1 as SGHTA and CDR2 as FQGNSA. This CDR3 has 11 amino acids. V lost 5 bases to trimming and J lost 7 bases, with 8 bases between them. CDR3 sequence reads: CASSPQDEAFF. The CDR3 DNA reads as TGTGCCAGCAGCCCACAGGATGAAGCTTTCTTT.

This clonotype turned up a few times. This chain connects TRBV20-1 to TRBJ1-1; D is unclear. The V end lost 3 bases, the J end lost 3 bases, and 8 bases lay between the germline ends. The CDR3 runs 12 residues. The germline CDR1 and CDR2 sequences are DFQATT and SNEGSKA (reference sequence). The DNA for the CDR3 is TGCAGTGCTAGTGCACGTTACACTGAAGCTTTCTTT. Its translation is CSASARYTEAFF.

The genes are TRBV7-2 and TRBJ2-5; 8 bases align to TRBD2. The CDR3 contains 16 residues. V was clipped by 6 bases and J by 4 bases; unmatched bases: 13. Germline V CDR1 and CDR2: SGHTA, FQGNSA. The chain's CDR3 is CASSGAWRGVGETQYF. The CDR3 coding sequence is TGTGCCAGCAGTGGCGCATGGCGGGGGGTTGGAGAGACCCAGTACTTC.

The genes are TRBV20-1 and TRBJ2-5; 11 bases agree with TRBD2. Germline CDR1 DFQATT, CDR2 SNEGSKA (reference sequence). This CDR3 region has 13 residues. J was trimmed by 5 bases and V by 8 bases; bases with no gene match: 7. DNA of the CDR3: TGCAGTCCCACTAGCGGGGGCGGGGAGACCCAGTACTTC. Its protein product is CSPTSGGGETQYF.

In this sample, this clonotype turned up many times. The genes are TRBV4-1 and TRBJ2-1; TRBD2 matches at 13 bases. J lost 5 bases, V lost 6 bases, and 4 bases had no gene match. CDR3 size: 15 residues. CDR1 and CDR2 (germline): MGHRA, YSYEKL. DNA of the CDR3: TGCGCCAGCAGGACCGGACTAGCGGGGGACAATGAGCAGTTCTTC. Protein sequence: CASRTGLAGDNEQFF.

There are a few counts of this clonotype. The chain employs TRBV4-1 and TRBJ1-1; 8 bases match TRBD1. V lost 1 base to trimming and J lost 3 bases; unmatched junction nucleotides: 4. Germline CDR1 is MGHRA and CDR2 is YSYEKL. The length of the CDR3 is 15 residues. The CDR3 region is CASSQGDRGDTEAFF. The DNA of the CDR3 is TGCGCCAGCAGCCAAGGAGACAGGGGTGACACTGAAGCTTTCTTT.

This clonotype was counted a few times. The rearrangement links TRBV6-2 or TRBV6-3 to TRBJ2-7; D is possibly TRBD2 (6 bases). Germline loops: CDR1 MNHEY, CDR2 SVGEGT. Trimming removed 4 bases from V and 3 bases from J, with 13 bases in between. CDR3 length: 14 residues. DNA for the CDR3: TGTGCCAGCAGTTCGGAGCGGGCGAGCTACGAGCAGTACTTC. Its protein is CASSSERASYEQYF.

This clonotype was seen more than once but under ten times. The chain combines TRBV3-1 with TRBJ1-2; tentative D call: TRBD1 (6 bases). The CDR3 totals 15 residues. Germline-derived CDR1 and CDR2 are LGHDT and YNNKEL (reference sequence). Trimming shortened V by 4 bases and J by 1 base, and 13 bases separated the two germline ends. The CDR3 DNA sequence: TGTGCCAGCAGCCCGCGGGACACCGGTAACTATGGCTACACCTTC. Its protein product is CASSPRDTGNYGYTF.

The V gene is TRBV7-9, the J gene TRBJ2-7; 7 bases line up with TRBD1. Germline V gives CDR1 SEHNR, CDR2 FQNEAQ (reference sequence). Trimming removed 4 bases from V and 6 bases from J; junction bases left unmatched: 6. This CDR3 has 13 amino acids. The CDR3 loop reads CASSSPGQLEQYV. CDR3 sequence (DNA): TGTGCCAGCAGCTCCCCGGGACAGCTCGAGCAGTACGTC.

There are many counts of this clonotype. The chain couples TRBV4-2 to TRBJ1-6; D uncertain. CDR1 and CDR2 from the germline V gene are LGHNA and YNFKEQ. CDR3 length: 17 amino acids. Trimming removed 1 base from V and 3 bases from J, with 13 bases in between. The CDR3 bases are TGTGCCAGCAGCCAAGGAAGCACCTCATACTATAATTCACCCCTCCACTTT. It specifies CASSQGSTSYYNSPLHF.

This clonotype has at least ten counts. J is TRBJ1-6 and V is TRBV4-2; 10 bases match TRBD1. V lost 5 bases, J lost 0 bases, and 7 bases stayed unmatched. The germline V gene encodes CDR1 LGHNA and CDR2 YNFKEQ. The CDR3 length is 18 residues. The CDR3 region has the DNA TGTGCCAGCAGCAAAATAGACAGGGGGCACTCCTATAATTCACCCCTCCACTTT. Translating gives CASSKIDRGHSYNSPLHF.

This clonotype was seen only a few times. The CDR3 sequence: CASSWEQGAWGYTF. CDR3 nucleotides: TGCGCCAGCAGTTGGGAACAGGGGGCGTGGGGCTACACCTTC. The rearrangement joins TRBV10-2 to TRBJ1-2; 9 bases are a match to TRBD1. This CDR3 region has 14 residues. Germline CDR1 and CDR2: WSHSY and SAAADI. Trimming removed 5 bases from V and 8 bases from J; junction bases left unmatched: 9.

A note on this clonotype: At one of its ends the junction is not consistent with the germline gene, which may arise from a read error. This CDR3 is CASSQGGGGLQAF. The CDR3 DNA reads as TGTGCCAGCAGCCAGGGTGGAGGGGGGCTTCAAGCTTTT. The V and J genes are TRBV4-2 and TRBJ2-3; D tentatively reads TRBD1 or TRBD2 (6 bases each). The CDR3 extends over 13 amino acids. Germline V gives CDR1 LGHNA, CDR2 YNFKEQ.

This clonotype has just a few counts. The J gene is TRBJ2-1, the V gene TRBV4-1, with 14 bases fitting TRBD2. CDR3 length equals 15 residues. Germline V lookup: CDR1 MGHRA, CDR2 YSYEKL. The ends lost 3 bases at V and 9 bases at J; junction bases unmatched: 4. The CDR3 DNA reads TGCGCCAGCAGCCAGACTAGCGGGGGGGCCAGTGAGCAGTTCTTC. This sequence encodes CASSQTSGGASEQFF.